Below are 3 T cell receptor beta chains sequenced from a single sample in a study of CD4 T cells in relation to SARS-CoV-2 and coronaviruses. The unexposed donors gave CD4+ T cells in about 2010-2019, prior to COVID-19. Isolation of CD4+ T cells took place after less than 11 days in culture. Method: immunoSEQ multiplex PCR; TCRdb's copy keeps in-frame clones and lacks some. The table shows about 26,000 clones, with 60% to 85% occurring only once. Their antigen targets remain unknown. The sample was CD4+ T cells from PBMCs, cultured in vitro. The source is a human donor in good health.

The rearrangement joins TRBV2 to TRBJ1-3, with D maybe TRBD1 (5 bases). This CDR3 contains 15 residues. The ends were cut back, 3 bases at V and 0 bases at J, with 9 bases in the middle. Looked up from germline, CDR1 is SNHLY and CDR2 is FYNNEI. As DNA, the CDR3 is TGTGCCAGCAGTGAGGGGCTACTCTCTGGAAACACCATATATTTT. The encoded protein is CASSEGLLSGNTIYF.

This rearrangement joins TRBV12-3 or TRBV12-4 to TRBJ1-1; D not certain. V dropped 3 bases and J dropped 0 bases, with 5 bases sitting between them. This CDR3 region has 13 residues. CDR3 sequence: CASSFQMNTEAFF. The CDR3 DNA reads as TGTGCCAGCAGTTTCCAAATGAACACTGAAGCTTTCTTT.

The chain carries TRBV9 and TRBJ2-3; the match to TRBD2 covers 16 bases. The V segment lost 6 bases and the J segment 3 bases; nucleotides outside the gene matches: 4. The CDR3 spans 16 residues. From germline, CDR1 is SGDLS and CDR2 YYNGEE. The CDR3 nucleotides are TGTGCCAGCATCAAGGGACTAGCGGGGGGGACAGATACGCAGTATTTT. It encodes CASIKGLAGGTDTQYF.